This T cell receptor beta chain was profiled in a study of cytomegalovirus exposure and HLA in healthy donors. Both 60 Vbeta primers and 13 Jbeta primers went into the PCR. The repertoire was sequenced with immunoSEQ multiplex PCR; TCRdb's copy has only in-frame clones and lacks some. The table records 130,000 to 150,000 clones, about 74% of them present only once. This clone was recorded once. The sequencing sample was made of PBMCs. This clonotype originated in a woman in her thirties or forties in good health and CMV-seronegative.

The CDR3 sequence: CASSPLRDRSREQYF. The DNA for the CDR3 is TGTGCCAGCTCACCACTCCGGGACAGGTCGCGGGAGCAGTACTTC. The chain recombines TRBV18 with TRBJ2-7, with 8 bases fitting TRBD1. V was clipped by 1 base and J by 7 bases; unmatched bases: 9. Germline CDR1 KGHSH, CDR2 LQKENI. CDR3 length: 15 residues.